A selection of T cell receptor beta chains follows, all from one sample in a study of shared clonotypes between healthy human individuals. Profiling relied on immunoSEQ multiplex PCR, and the TCRdb table lists in-frame clones only, not all of them. The profile shows hundreds of thousands of clones, almost 97% of them singletons. The sequenced sample consisted of naive CD4+ T cells sorted from blood. The receptors derive from a woman aged 25 to 39 in good health. CDR3s include the opening cysteine and the closing phenylalanine or tryptophan. The order of the fields is J gene, clone size, V gene, CDR3 protein. Clone size is given for some rows only: seen once, a few or many times, or a class if the clone is expanded.

J: TRBJ2-1; size: .; V: TRBV18; CDR3: CASSPSGMANEQFF
J: TRBJ1-3; size: .; V: TRBV27; CDR3: CASSHRVPSGNTIYF
J: TRBJ2-5; size: .; V: TRBV5-1; CDR3: CASSSGQGFETQYF
J: TRBJ1-2; size: .; V: TRBV30; CDR3: CAWGTPGQYYGYTF
J: TRBJ1-6; size: .; V: TRBV4-2; CDR3: CASSSRPGSRSTPLHF
J: TRBJ1-2; size: .; V: TRBV5-4; CDR3: CASSLAGVRIYGYTF
J: TRBJ2-1; size: .; V: TRBV28; CDR3: CASSGGDEQFF
J: TRBJ2-7; size: .; V: TRBV15; CDR3: CATSRGEDYEQYF
J: TRBJ1-5; size: few; V: TRBV7-8; CDR3: CASSRGRDQPQHF
J: TRBJ2-1; size: .; V: TRBV14; CDR3: CASSRLGTSGYNEQFF
J: TRBJ1-2; size: .; V: TRBV2; CDR3: CASRSNRNYGYTF
J: TRBJ2-1; size: .; V: TRBV4-1; CDR3: CASSQDPSGRGNEQFF
J: TRBJ2-2; size: .; V: TRBV7-9; CDR3: CASNHAPAANTGELFF
J: TRBJ2-7; size: .; V: TRBV5-4; CDR3: CASSSLGFSYEQYF
J: TRBJ2-2; size: .; V: TRBV19; CDR3: CASSIGRAGELFF
J: TRBJ2-7; size: .; V: TRBV5-4; CDR3: CASSLDGTASYEQYF
J: TRBJ2-4; size: .; V: TRBV18; CDR3: CASSGLEFGDIQYF
J: TRBJ2-2; size: once; V: TRBV4-1; CDR3: CASRKAGTGVPGELFF
J: TRBJ1-1; size: once; V: TRBV19; CDR3: CASSMSWTGNAFF
J: TRBJ2-3; size: .; V: TRBV5-1; CDR3: CASSKTGGGADTQYF
J: TRBJ2-3; size: .; V: TRBV7-6; CDR3: CASSKRLAGERTDTQYF
J: TRBJ2-3; size: .; V: TRBV14; CDR3: CASSPRQPDTDTQYF
J: TRBJ1-1; size: .; V: TRBV6-1; CDR3: CASSNGGRGNTEAFF
J: TRBJ2-3; size: .; V: TRBV7-2; CDR3: CASRGNLGTQYF
J: TRBJ1-1; size: .; V: TRBV7-9; CDR3: CASSSSGPEAFF
J: TRBJ2-7; size: once; V: TRBV7-2; CDR3: CASSLYLREAGGFHYEQYF
J: TRBJ2-5; size: .; V: TRBV18; CDR3: CASSPRDSQETQYF
J: TRBJ1-5; size: .; V: TRBV6-5; CDR3: CASSYSSSAQPQHF
J: TRBJ2-2; size: .; V: TRBV5-1; CDR3: CASSLAGADTGELFF
J: TRBJ2-7; size: .; V: TRBV28; CDR3: CATGQGAYEQYF
J: TRBJ1-2; size: .; V: TRBV14; CDR3: CASSQATGQLYGYTF
J: TRBJ2-5; size: .; V: TRBV6-1; CDR3: CASIKGGRQETQYF
J: TRBJ2-2; size: .; V: TRBV27; CDR3: CASSPRLAAITGELFF
J: TRBJ1-5; size: .; V: TRBV5-5; CDR3: CASSFIERNQPQHF
J: TRBJ2-3; size: once; V: TRBV4-2; CDR3: CASSQEGERDTQYF
J: TRBJ2-1; size: .; V: TRBV28; CDR3: CASSLSGYEQFF
J: .; size: .; V: TRBV5-1; CDR3: CASSLGTSGQDEQYF
J: TRBJ2-3; size: .; V: TRBV7-9; CDR3: CASSFTGTDTQYF
J: TRBJ1-1; size: .; V: TRBV2; CDR3: CASSNSMNTEAFF
J: TRBJ1-5; size: .; V: TRBV7-2; CDR3: CASSKYGTDQPQHF
J: TRBJ2-2; size: .; V: TRBV5-1; CDR3: CASSSGLAGVGSTGELFF
J: TRBJ1-1; size: few; V: TRBV19; CDR3: CASSQGSAFF